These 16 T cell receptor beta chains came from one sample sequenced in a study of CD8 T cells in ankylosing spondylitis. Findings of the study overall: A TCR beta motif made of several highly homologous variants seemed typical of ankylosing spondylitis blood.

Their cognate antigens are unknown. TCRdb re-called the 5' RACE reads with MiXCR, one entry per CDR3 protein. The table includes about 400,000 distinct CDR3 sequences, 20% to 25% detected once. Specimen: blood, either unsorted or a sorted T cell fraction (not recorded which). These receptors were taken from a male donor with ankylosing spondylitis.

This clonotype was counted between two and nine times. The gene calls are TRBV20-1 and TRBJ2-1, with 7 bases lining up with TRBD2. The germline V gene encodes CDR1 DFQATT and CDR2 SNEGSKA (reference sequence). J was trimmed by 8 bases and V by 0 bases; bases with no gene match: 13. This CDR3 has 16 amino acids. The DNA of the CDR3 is TGCAGTGCTAGAGAAGTAGCGGGCCTGGTCACCTATGAGCAGTTCTTC. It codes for CSAREVAGLVTYEQFF.

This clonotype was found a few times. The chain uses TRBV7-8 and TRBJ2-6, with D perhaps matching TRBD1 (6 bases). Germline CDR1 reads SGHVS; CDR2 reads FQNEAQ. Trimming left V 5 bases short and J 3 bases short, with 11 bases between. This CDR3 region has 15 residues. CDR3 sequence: CASSTDSGGANVLTF. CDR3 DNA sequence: TGTGCCAGCAGCACGGACAGTGGTGGGGCCAACGTCCTGACTTTC.

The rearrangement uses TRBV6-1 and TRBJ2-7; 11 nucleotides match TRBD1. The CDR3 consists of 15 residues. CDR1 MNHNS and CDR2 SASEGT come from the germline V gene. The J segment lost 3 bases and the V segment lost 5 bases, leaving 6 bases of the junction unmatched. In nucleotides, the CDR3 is TGTGCCAGCAGTCGGGACAGGGGGATTGACTACGAGCAGTACTTC. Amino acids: CASSRDRGIDYEQYF.

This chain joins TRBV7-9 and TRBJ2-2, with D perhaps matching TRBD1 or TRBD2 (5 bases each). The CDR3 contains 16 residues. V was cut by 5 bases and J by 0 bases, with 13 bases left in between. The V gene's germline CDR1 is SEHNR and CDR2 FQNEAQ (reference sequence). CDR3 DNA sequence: TGTGCCAGCAGCGCTGGGTGGGGGTCGAACACCGGGGAGCTGTTTTTT. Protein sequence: CASSAGWGSNTGELFF. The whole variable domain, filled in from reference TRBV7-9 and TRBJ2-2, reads DTGVSQNPRHKITKRGQNVTFRCDPISEHNRLYWYRQTLGQGPEFLTYFQNEAQLEKSRLLSDRFSAERPKGSFSTLEIQRTEQGDSAMYLCASSAGWGSNTGELFFGEGSRLTVL.

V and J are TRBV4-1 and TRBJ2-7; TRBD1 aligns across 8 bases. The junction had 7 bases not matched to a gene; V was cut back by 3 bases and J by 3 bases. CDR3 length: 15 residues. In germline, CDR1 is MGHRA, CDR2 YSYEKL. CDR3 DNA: TGCGCCAGCAGCCAGGGAGATGACAGGGGCTACGAGCAGTACTTC. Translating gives CASSQGDDRGYEQYF.

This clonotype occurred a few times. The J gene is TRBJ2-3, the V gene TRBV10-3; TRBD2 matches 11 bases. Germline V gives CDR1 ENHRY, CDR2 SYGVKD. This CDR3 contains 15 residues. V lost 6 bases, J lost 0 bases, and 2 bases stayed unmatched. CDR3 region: CAIRRLAGSTDTQYF. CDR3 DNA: TGTGCCATCAGGCGACTAGCGGGGAGCACAGATACGCAGTATTTT.

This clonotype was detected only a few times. The CDR3 coding sequence is TGCAGCGTCGCGACCCGACAGCGAATGAACACTGAAGCTTTCTTT. It specifies CSVATRQRMNTEAFF. The rearrangement links TRBV29-1 to TRBJ1-1; maybe TRBD1 (5 bases). The CDR3 runs to 15 residues. Trimming cost V 6 bases and J 0 bases, with 17 bases left between them. Per germline, CDR1 SQVTM and CDR2 ANQGSEA.

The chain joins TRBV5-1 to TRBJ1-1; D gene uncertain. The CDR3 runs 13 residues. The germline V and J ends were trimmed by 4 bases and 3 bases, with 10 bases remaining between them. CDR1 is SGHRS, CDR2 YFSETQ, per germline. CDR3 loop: CASSTEADTEAFF. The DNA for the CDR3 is TGCGCCAGCAGCACCGAAGCCGACACTGAAGCTTTCTTT.

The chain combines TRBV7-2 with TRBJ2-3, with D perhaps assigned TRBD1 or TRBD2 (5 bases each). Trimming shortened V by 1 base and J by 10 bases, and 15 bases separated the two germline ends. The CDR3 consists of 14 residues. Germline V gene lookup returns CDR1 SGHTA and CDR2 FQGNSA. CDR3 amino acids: CASSLVVGTDSQYF. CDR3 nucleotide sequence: TGTGCCAGCAGCTTAGTTGTGGGGACGGATTCGCAGTATTTT.

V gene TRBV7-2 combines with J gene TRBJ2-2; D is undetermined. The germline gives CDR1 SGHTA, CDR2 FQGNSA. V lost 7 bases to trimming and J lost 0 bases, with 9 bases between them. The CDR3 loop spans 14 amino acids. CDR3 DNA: TGTGCCAGCACCTCTTTTCCGAACACCGGGGAGCTGTTTTTT. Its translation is CASTSFPNTGELFF.

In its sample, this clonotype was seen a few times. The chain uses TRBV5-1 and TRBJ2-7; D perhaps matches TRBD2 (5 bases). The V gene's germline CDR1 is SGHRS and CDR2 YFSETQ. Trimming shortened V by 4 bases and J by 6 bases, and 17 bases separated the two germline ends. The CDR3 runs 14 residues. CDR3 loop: CASSPGISVGEQYF. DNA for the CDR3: TGCGCCAGCAGCCCCGGGATCAGTGTCGGCGAGCAGTACTTC.

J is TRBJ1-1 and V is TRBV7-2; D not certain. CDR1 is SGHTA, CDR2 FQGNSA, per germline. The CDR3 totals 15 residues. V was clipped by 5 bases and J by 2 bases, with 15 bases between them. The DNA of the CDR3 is TGTGCCAGCAGCCTACGACGGCCGCCTAACACTGAAGCTTTCTTT. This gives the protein CASSLRRPPNTEAFF.

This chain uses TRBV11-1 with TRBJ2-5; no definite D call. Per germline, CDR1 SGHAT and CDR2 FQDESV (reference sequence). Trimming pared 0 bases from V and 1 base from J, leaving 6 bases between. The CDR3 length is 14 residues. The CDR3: CASSLAWTQETQYF. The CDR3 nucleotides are TGTGCCAGCAGCTTAGCGTGGACCCAAGAGACCCAGTACTTC.

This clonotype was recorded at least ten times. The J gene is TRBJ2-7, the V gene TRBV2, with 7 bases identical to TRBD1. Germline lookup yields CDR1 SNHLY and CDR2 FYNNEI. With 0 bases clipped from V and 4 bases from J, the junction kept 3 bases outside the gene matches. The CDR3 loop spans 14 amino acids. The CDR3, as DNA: TGTGCCAGCAGTGAAGCGGGACAGTGGTACGAGCAGTACTTC. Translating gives CASSEAGQWYEQYF.

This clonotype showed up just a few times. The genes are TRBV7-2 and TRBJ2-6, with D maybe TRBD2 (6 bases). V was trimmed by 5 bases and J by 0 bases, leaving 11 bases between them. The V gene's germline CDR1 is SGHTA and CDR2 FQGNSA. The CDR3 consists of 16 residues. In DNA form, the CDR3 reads TGTGCCAGCAGCCAACAGGACTACTCTGGGGCCAACGTCCTGACTTTC. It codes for CASSQQDYSGANVLTF.

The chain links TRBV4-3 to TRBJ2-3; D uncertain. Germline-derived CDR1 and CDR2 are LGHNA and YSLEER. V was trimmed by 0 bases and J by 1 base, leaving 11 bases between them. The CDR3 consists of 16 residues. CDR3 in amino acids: CASSQEPRLGTDTQYF. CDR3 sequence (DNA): TGCGCCAGCAGCCAAGAGCCCAGGTTAGGCACAGATACGCAGTATTTT.